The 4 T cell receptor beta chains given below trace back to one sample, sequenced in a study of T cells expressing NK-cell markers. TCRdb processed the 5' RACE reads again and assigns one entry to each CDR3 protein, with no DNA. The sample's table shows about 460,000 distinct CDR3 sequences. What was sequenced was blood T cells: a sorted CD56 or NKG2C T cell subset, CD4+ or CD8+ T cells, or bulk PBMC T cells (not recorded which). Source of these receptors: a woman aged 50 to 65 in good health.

The CDR3 loop is CATSDPVMGGYTF. The V and J genes are TRBV24-1 and TRBJ1-2. Germline values: CDR1 KGHDR, CDR2 SFDVKD. The CDR3 runs 13 residues.

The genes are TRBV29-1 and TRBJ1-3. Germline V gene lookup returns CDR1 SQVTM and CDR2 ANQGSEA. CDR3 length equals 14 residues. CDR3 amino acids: CSVDMPGLGNTIYF.

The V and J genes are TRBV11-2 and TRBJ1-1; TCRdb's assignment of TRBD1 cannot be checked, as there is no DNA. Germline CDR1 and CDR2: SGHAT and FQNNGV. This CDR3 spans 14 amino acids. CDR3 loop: CASSLKVAGGEAFF.

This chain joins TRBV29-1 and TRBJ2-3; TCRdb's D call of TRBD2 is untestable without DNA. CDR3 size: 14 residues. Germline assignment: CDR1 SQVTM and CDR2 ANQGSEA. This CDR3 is CSVGGSPSTDTQYF.